This TCR beta chain was obtained from a study of early stage breast cancer tumors. Overall study: Most of the 16 invasive tumors were ER+, PR+ and HER2-.

Study findings and constraints: Comparing each tissue with blood distinguished tumor from normal in 14 of 16 patients.

Blood replicates held 0.5 ug DNA, tumor or normal breast about 1.5 ug, two each. Libraries were prepared by immunoSEQ multiplex PCR; TCRdb keeps only in-frame clonotypes and omits some of them. The sample consists of 5,000 to 6,500 clones, roughly 70% of them appearing once. The CDR3 sequence is 14 residues long. The V and J ends lost 5 bases and 0 bases respectively, with 8 bases between them. Germline CDR1 SGHVS, CDR2 FQNEAQ. Concerning this clone itself: As yet, its antigen is unknown.

Sequencing input: breast tumor tissue. The TCR sequence derives from a person in their sixties with breast cancer. The gene calls are TRBV7-8 and TRBJ2-4, with D tentatively TRBD1 (6 bases). Here the CDR3 DNA reads TGTGCCAGCAGCCTGGGACAAGCCAAAAACATTCAGTACTTC. It encodes CASSLGQAKNIQYF. Full variable domain (rest looked up from reference TRBV7-8 and TRBJ2-4): GAGVSQSPRYKVAKRGQDVALRCDPISGHVSLFWYQQALGQGPEFLTYFQNEAQLDKSGLPSDRFFAERPEGSVSTLKIQRTQQEDSAVYLCASSLGQAKNIQYFGAGTRLSVL.